Here is one T cell receptor (beta chain) with its context. V was shortened by 1 base and J by 3 bases, with 7 bases between the two germline ends. The CDR3 extends over 14 amino acids. CDR1 and CDR2 from the germline V gene are GTSNPN and SVGIG (reference sequence). Profiling relied on immunoSEQ multiplex PCR, and the TCRdb table lists in-frame clones only, not all of them. The table lists 120,000 to 150,000 clones, just under 90% of them singletons, with 11% in the top ten. This entry belongs to a study of blood T cell repertoires in COVID-19. In the study overall: The origin of the acute and convalescent COVID-19 samples was the United States, Italy and Spain.

This TCR derives from a woman older than 75 with acute or convalescent COVID-19. V and J are TRBV30 and TRBJ1-6; no firm D call. The specimen was peripheral blood. The CDR3 DNA reads as TGTGCCTGGAGTGCAGTGGTCTATAATTCACCCCTCCACTTT. Its protein is CAWSAVVYNSPLHF.